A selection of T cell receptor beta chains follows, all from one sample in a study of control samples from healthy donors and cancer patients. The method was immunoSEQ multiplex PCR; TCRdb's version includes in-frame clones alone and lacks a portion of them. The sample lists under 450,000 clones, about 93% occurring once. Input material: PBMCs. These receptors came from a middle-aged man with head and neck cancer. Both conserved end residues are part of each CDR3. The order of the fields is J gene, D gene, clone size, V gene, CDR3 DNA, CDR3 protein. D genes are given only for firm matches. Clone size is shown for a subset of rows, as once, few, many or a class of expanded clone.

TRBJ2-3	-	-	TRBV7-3	TGTGCCAGCAGCGTACAGGGCAGCACAGATACGCAGTATTTT	CASSVQGSTDTQYF
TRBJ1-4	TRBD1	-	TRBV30	TGTGCCTGGAGCGGACAGGGGAATGAAAAACTGTTTTTT	CAWSGQGNEKLFF
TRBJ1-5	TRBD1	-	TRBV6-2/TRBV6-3	TGTGCCAGCAGCCACCGGGACAGGAGCAATCAGCCCCAGCATTTT	CASSHRDRSNQPQHF
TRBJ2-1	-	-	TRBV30	TGTGCCTGGAACCCAGGGTTTCAATTCAATGAGCAGTTCTTC	CAWNPGFQFNEQFF
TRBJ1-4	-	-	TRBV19	TGTGCCAGTAGTATGGGGGGAACAGTGGATAATGAAAAACTGTTTTTT	CASSMGGTVDNEKLFF
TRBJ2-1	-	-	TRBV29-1	TGCAGCGTTGAAGATTTTGGCGGGGTCCAAAAGGGTGAGCAGTTCTTC	CSVEDFGGVQKGEQFF
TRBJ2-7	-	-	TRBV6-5	TGTGCCAGCAGACAGGACAGCACTGAGCAGTACTTC	CASRQDSTEQYF
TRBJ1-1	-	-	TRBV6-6	TGTGCCAGCAGTTACCTACAGGGGAACACTGAAGCTTTCTTT	CASSYLQGNTEAFF
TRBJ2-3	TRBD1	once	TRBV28	TGTGCCAGCAGAAGACAGGGGGCTGCAGATACGCAGTATTTT	CASRRQGAADTQYF
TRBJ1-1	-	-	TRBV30	TGTGCCTGGAAGTATGCGGCAGGGAACTTTTTGATGTTCTTT	CAWKYAAGNFLMFF
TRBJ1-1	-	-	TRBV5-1	TGCGCCAGCAGCTTGAGGTTGGAGAACACTGAAGCTTTCTTT	CASSLRLENTEAFF
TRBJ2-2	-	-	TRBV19	TGTGCCAGTAGTCGACAGAACACCGGGGAGCTGTTTTTT	CASSRQNTGELFF
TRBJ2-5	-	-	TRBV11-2	TGTGCCAGCCTCTTTGGGGGAACTACAGTGGAGACCCAGTACTTC	CASLFGGTTVETQYF
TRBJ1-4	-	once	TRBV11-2	TGTGCCAGCAGCCTCGTAGGGATCGCTGAAAAACTGTTTTTT	CASSLVGIAEKLFF
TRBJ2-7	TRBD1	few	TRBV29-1	TGCAGCGTTGATGTGACAGGGGAAAGCTACGAGCAGTACTTC	CSVDVTGESYEQYF
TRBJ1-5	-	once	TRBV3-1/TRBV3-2	TGTGCCAGCAGCCTCTCAGAATGGGGACCGCCGCAGCCCCGTTATCAGCCCCAGCATTTT	CASSLSEWGPPQPRYQPQHF
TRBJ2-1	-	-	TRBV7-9	TGTGCCAGCAGCCCAGGACAGCTCGCCTACAATGAGCAGTTCTTC	CASSPGQLAYNEQFF
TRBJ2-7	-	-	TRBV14	TGTGCCAGCAGCAGGGGCTTGGGGGGCGAGCAGTACTTC	CASSRGLGGEQYF
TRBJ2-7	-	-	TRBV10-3	TGTGCCACCCGACAGGACTACGAGCAGTACTTC	CATRQDYEQYF
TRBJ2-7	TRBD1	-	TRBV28	TGTGCCAGCAGCCCGACCCAGGGGGCGGCCTACGAGCAGTACTTC	CASSPTQGAAYEQYF
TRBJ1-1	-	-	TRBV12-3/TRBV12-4	TGTGCCAGCAGTTACGGGGTAGGCACTGAAGCTTTCTTT	CASSYGVGTEAFF
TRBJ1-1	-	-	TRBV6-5	TGTGCCAGCAGTCGTATCCTCGGGTCAGACAGAGCTTTCTTT	CASSRILGSDRAFF
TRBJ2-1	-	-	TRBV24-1	TGTGCCACCACTGGTGAGCAGTTCTTC	CATTGEQFF
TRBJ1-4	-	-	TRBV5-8	TGTGCCAGCAGCTGGGGCCAGGGAGGAGAAAAACTGTTTTTT	CASSWGQGGEKLFF
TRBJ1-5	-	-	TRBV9	TGTGCCAGCAGCGGGACAGCTAGCAATCAGCCCCAGCATTTT	CASSGTASNQPQHF
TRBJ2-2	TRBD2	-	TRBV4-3	TGCGCCAGCAGCCTGGGGGGGACCGGGGAGCTGTTTTTT	CASSLGGTGELFF
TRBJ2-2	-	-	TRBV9	TGTGCCAGCAGCGTAGCTACGGGGGCGCGCGGGGAGCTGTTTTTT	CASSVATGARGELFF
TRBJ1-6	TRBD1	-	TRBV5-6	TGTGCCAGCAGCTCGGTACCGGGACAGTATAATTCACCCCTCCACTTT	CASSSVPGQYNSPLHF
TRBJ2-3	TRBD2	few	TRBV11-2	TGTGCCAGCAGCTCCCTAGCGGGAGGGCCGAATACGCAGTATTTT	CASSSLAGGPNTQYF
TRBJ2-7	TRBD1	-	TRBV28	TGTGCCAGCAGTTTATGGAAAGGACAGGGGGACACCTACGAGCAGTACTTC	CASSLWKGQGDTYEQYF
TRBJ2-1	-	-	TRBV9	TGTGCCAGCAGCGCCCTGGGGACGGTTATTTACAATGAGCAGTTCTTC	CASSALGTVIYNEQFF
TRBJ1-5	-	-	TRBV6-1	TGTGCCAGCAGTGAAGCGGTCGGGTCGGACTATCAGCCCCAGCATTTT	CASSEAVGSDYQPQHF
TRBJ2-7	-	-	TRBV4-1	TGCGCCAGCAGCCAATGGGCTGGACAGAGAGGCGAGCAGTACTTC	CASSQWAGQRGEQYF
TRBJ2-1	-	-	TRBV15	TGTGCCACCAGCCTCAGCAGGAATGAGCAGTTCTTC	CATSLSRNEQFF
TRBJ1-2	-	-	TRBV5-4	TGTGCCAGCAGCGTGGACAGCCTGCCGGGCTATGGCTACACCTTC	CASSVDSLPGYGYTF
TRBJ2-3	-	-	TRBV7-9	TGTGCCAGCAGCTTCTACCCAGATACGCAGTATTTT	CASSFYPDTQYF
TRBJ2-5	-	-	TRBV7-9	TGTGCCAGCAGCTCAGGAGCAGTTATCCAAGAGACCCAGTACTTC	CASSSGAVIQETQYF
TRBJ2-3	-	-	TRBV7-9	TGTGCCAGCAGCCGCCGCCCCATTCGAAGCACAGATACACAGTATTTT	CASSRRPIRSTDTQYF
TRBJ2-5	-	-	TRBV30	TGTGCCTGGGGGGAGCGGCAAGAGACCCAGTACTTC	CAWGERQETQYF
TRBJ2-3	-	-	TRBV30	TGTGCCTGGGCTCCGCGGGGCCGGAGAGATACGCAGTATTTT	CAWAPRGRRDTQYF
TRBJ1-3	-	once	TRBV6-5	TGTGCCAGCAGTTTGGGCAGCTCTGGAAACACCATATATTTT	CASSLGSSGNTIYF
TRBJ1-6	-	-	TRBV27	TGTGCCAGCAGTTTCGGGGCGACCCCAGCGAATTCACCCCTCCACTTT	CASSFGATPANSPLHF
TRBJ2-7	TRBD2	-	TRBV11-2	TGTGCCAGCAGCCCTATCAATCGGAAGCGGGGGGAACCCTACGAGCAGTACTTC	CASSPINRKRGEPYEQYF
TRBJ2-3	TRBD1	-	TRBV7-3	TGTGCCAGCAGTCCTACCGGGACAGGGATCGACCGAACGCAGTATTTT	CASSPTGTGIDRTQYF
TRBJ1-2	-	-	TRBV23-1	-	CAGYACRAGQENYGYTF
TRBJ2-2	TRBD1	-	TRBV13	TGTGCCAGCAGCCCCCGGGACAGGGGCACCGGGGAGCTGTTTTTT	CASSPRDRGTGELFF
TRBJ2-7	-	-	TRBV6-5	TGTGCCAGCACTTCCCCTGGGGCTGGTGACTACGAGCAGTACTTC	CASTSPGAGDYEQYF
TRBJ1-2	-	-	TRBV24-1	TGTGCCACCAGTGATTTCGGCTATGGCTACACCTTC	CATSDFGYGYTF
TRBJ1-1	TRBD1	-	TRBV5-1	TGCGCCAGTTGGGACAGGGGGAACACTGAAGCTTTCTTT	CASWDRGNTEAFF
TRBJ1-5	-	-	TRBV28	TGTGCCAGCAGTTTATCGGGCCAGGGAAACCAGCCCCAGCATTTT	CASSLSGQGNQPQHF